This T cell receptor (beta chain) was sequenced in a study of post-analysis software for immune sequencing data. The CDR3 contains 15 residues. Germline assignment: CDR1 SGHVS and CDR2 FQNEAQ. J was trimmed by 0 bases and V by 4 bases; bases with no gene match: 4. Findings of the study overall: Five or six TRBV segments, TRBV5-6, TRBV5-1 and TRBV20-1 among them, were found more frequent in patients than controls.

Tagging with unique molecular identifiers was a feature of the TCR beta cDNA libraries. TCRdb passed the PCR reads through MiXCR, listing each CDR3 protein once. The sample includes fewer than 900,000 distinct CDR3 sequences, around 45% seen only once; the top ten take roughly 4.4%. About this clonotype itself: The antigen is not known.

The material sequenced was blood. The origin of this receptor is a girl aged 5-17 years with multiple sclerosis. This chain links TRBV7-8 with TRBJ1-2; TRBD1 matches at 8 bases. The chain's CDR3 is CASSSGQGSNYGYTF. The CDR3 DNA follows: TGTGCCAGCAGCTCCGGACAGGGATCTAACTATGGCTACACCTTC. Full variable domain (outside the CDR3, taken from reference TRBV7-8 and TRBJ1-2): GAGVSQSPRYKVAKRGQDVALRCDPISGHVSLFWYQQALGQGPEFLTYFQNEAQLDKSGLPSDRFFAERPEGSVSTLKIQRTQQEDSAVYLCASSSGQGSNYGYTFGSGTRLTVV.